The 21 T cell receptor beta chains presented below share a single source sample, sequenced in a study of Tregs in tolerant kidney transplant recipients. The protocol was immunoSEQ multiplex PCR, while the TCRdb copy is restricted to in-frame clones and leaves out a portion. The sample shows 85,000 to 90,000 clones, roughly nine tenths of them seen only once. Sequencing was done on a sample of CD8+ T cells from blood. Source of these receptors: a human donor in good health.

V gene TRBV6-5 combines with J gene TRBJ2-1; no clear D. CDR1 is MNHEY, CDR2 SVGAGI, per germline. The CDR3 is 12 amino acids. Trimming removed 1 base at V and 8 bases at J, with 6 bases between. CDR3 sequence: CASSYLGYEQFF. The CDR3 nucleotides are TGTGCCAGCAGTTACTTAGGGTATGAGCAGTTCTTC.

In this sample, this clone turned up once. The rearrangement joins TRBV7-9 to TRBJ2-7; no clear D gene. Germline V gene data show CDR1 as SEHNR and CDR2 as FQNEAQ (reference sequence). Trimming took 4 bases from V and 3 from J, leaving 7 bases between them. The CDR3 consists of 12 residues. The CDR3: CASSSAVYEQYF. DNA of the CDR3: TGTGCCAGCAGCTCTGCGGTCTACGAGCAGTACTTC. Complete variable domain (other parts from reference TRBV7-9 and TRBJ2-7): DTGVSQNPRHKITKRGQNVTFRCDPISEHNRLYWYRQTLGQGPEFLTYFQNEAQLEKSRLLSDRFSAERPKGSFSTLEIQRTEQGDSAMYLCASSSAVYEQYFGPGTRLTVT.

The chain has TRBV2 and TRBJ1-4, with D unclear. Deletions cut 3 bases from V and 0 bases from J, with 5 bases between. The CDR3 is 14 residues long. Per germline, CDR1 SNHLY and CDR2 FYNNEI. The CDR3 DNA reads TGTGCCAGCAGTGACAGTGCAACTAATGAAAAACTGTTTTTT. Residues: CASSDSATNEKLFF.

The rearrangement uses TRBV6-5 and TRBJ1-1; unclear D gene. V dropped 5 bases and J dropped 5 bases, with 9 bases sitting between them. Germline CDR1 is MNHEY and CDR2 is SVGAGI. The CDR3 extends over 12 amino acids. The CDR3 here is CASSPLGTEAFF. CDR3 in DNA: TGTGCCAGCAGTCCCCTTGGGACTGAAGCTTTCTTT.

The chain recombines TRBV30 with TRBJ2-1; TRBD2 agrees at 13 bases. Germline assignment: CDR1 GTSNPN and CDR2 SVGIG (reference sequence). The CDR3 is 14 amino acids. With V trimmed by 5 bases and J by 9 bases, 7 bases remained unmatched. The CDR3 region has the DNA TGTGCCTGGGTCGGACTAGCGGGAGTAACTGAGCAGTTCTTC. Translation: CAWVGLAGVTEQFF.

The chain carries TRBV5-1 and TRBJ2-7; 10 bases align to TRBD1. Germline V gene data show CDR1 as SGHRS and CDR2 as YFSETQ. V gave up 0 bases and J gave up 5 bases; unmatched junction bases: 2. This CDR3 has 14 amino acids. The CDR3 region is CASSLDGTGDEQYF. The CDR3 DNA reads TGCGCCAGCAGCTTGGACGGGACAGGGGACGAGCAGTACTTC.

This chain uses TRBV9 with TRBJ2-3; D not resolved. Per the germline V gene, CDR1 is SGDLS and CDR2 is YYNGEE. V lost 3 bases, J lost 2 bases, and 1 base lay in between. The CDR3 spans 11 residues. The CDR3 reads CASSDTDTQYF. In DNA form, the CDR3 reads TGTGCCAGCAGCGACACAGATACGCAGTATTTT.

The rearrangement uses TRBV18 and TRBJ2-7; D unclear. CDR3 length: 14 residues. Trimming cost V 5 bases and J 1 base, with 12 bases left between them. Germline values: CDR1 KGHSH, CDR2 LQKENI. In nucleotides, the CDR3 is TGTGCCAGCTCAACGATTCAGGAATCCTACGAGCAGTACTTC. It codes for CASSTIQESYEQYF.

V is TRBV27 and J is TRBJ2-1; D may be TRBD1 (5 bases). Looked up from germline, CDR1 is MNHEY and CDR2 is SMNVEV (reference sequence). This CDR3 comprises 15 residues. V was pared by 3 bases and J by 2 bases, with 11 bases between. This CDR3 is CASSFLTGPYNEQFF. CDR3 sequence (DNA): TGTGCCAGCAGTTTTCTAACAGGTCCCTACAATGAGCAGTTCTTC.

Concerning this clone: The same CDR3 also results from other DNA sequences found in this sample. CDR3 residues: CASSIDGSYEQYF. For the CDR3, the DNA is TGTGCCAGTAGTATAGACGGGTCCTACGAGCAGTACTTC. V and J are TRBV19 and TRBJ2-7; D remains unclear. Trimming shortened V by 0 bases and J by 1 base, and 4 bases separated the two germline ends. The V gene's germline CDR1 is LNHDA and CDR2 SQIVND (reference sequence). The CDR3 totals 13 residues.

The V and J genes are TRBV10-1 and TRBJ2-2; tentatively, D is TRBD2 (5 bases). Trimming stripped 4 bases from V and 6 bases from J, with 15 bases between. The length of the CDR3 is 15 residues. Germline CDR1 and CDR2: WNHNN and SYGVQD (reference sequence). The DNA for the CDR3 is TGCGCCAGCAGTGTTGCAGGAGAGGAGGCCGGGGAGCTGTTTTTT. Protein: CASSVAGEEAGELFF.

CDR3 in amino acids: CAISEKLGSETQYF. CDR3 bases: TGTGCCATCAGTGAGAAGTTGGGGTCGGAGACCCAGTACTTC. This rearrangement joins TRBV10-3 to TRBJ2-5; D gene ambiguous. Germline lookup yields CDR1 ENHRY and CDR2 SYGVKD. Trimming stripped 2 bases from V and 5 bases from J, with 12 bases between. The CDR3 covers 14 residues.

This clone came up once. This chain joins TRBV6-1 and TRBJ2-1, with D maybe TRBD2 (6 bases). CDR1 MNHNS and CDR2 SASEGT come from the germline V gene. This CDR3 is built from 20 residues. V dropped 2 bases and J dropped 0 bases, with 23 bases sitting between them. CDR3: CASSELAGVAALHSYNEQFF. Written as DNA, the CDR3 is TGTGCCAGCAGTGAATTAGCCGGGGTAGCGGCCCTGCACTCCTACAATGAGCAGTTCTTC.

The V call is TRBV11-3, the J call TRBJ2-3, with 9 bases matching TRBD2. From germline, CDR1 is SGHNT and CDR2 YENEEA. This CDR3 comprises 18 residues. The V and J ends lost 4 bases and 5 bases, in that order; junction bases with no gene match: 16. CDR3 sequence (DNA): TGTGCCAGCAGCTCCCGCCGCGGGGTAGCGGGAGATCAAGATACGCAGTATTTT. The encoded protein is CASSSRRGVAGDQDTQYF.

The rearrangement uses TRBV6-6 and TRBJ2-2, with D hard to call. CDR1 and CDR2 (germline): MNHNY, SVGAGI (reference sequence). V lost 2 bases and J lost 6, with 13 bases in between. The CDR3 is 15 amino acids. For the CDR3, the DNA is TGTGCCAGCAGTTACCGCGGCAGCAGGCCCGGGGAGCTGTTTTTT. Protein product: CASSYRGSRPGELFF.

This clone was picked up a small number of times. The V call is TRBV30, the J call TRBJ1-5, with 8 bases identical to TRBD1. Looked up from germline, CDR1 is GTSNPN and CDR2 is SVGIG (reference sequence). CDR3 length: 15 residues. J lost 5 bases, V lost 2 bases, and 8 bases had no gene match. CDR3 residues: CAWSFGTGPHQPQHF. Written as DNA, the CDR3 is TGTGCCTGGAGTTTTGGGACAGGCCCTCATCAGCCCCAGCATTTT.

This clone showed up just a few times. The sample carries other DNA sequences with the same CDR3. V is TRBV6-1 and J is TRBJ2-7, with 11 bases identical to TRBD2. The CDR3 sequence is 15 residues long. Germline-derived CDR1 and CDR2 are MNHNS and SASEGT. V shed 2 bases and J 0 bases; nucleotides not matched to a gene: 0. In DNA, the CDR3 is TGTGCCAGCAGTGAAACTAGCGGGAGCTCCTACGAGCAGTACTTC. This translates into CASSETSGSSYEQYF.

CDR3 loop: CASSAHAESIGIVTYGYTF. DNA for the CDR3: TGTGCCAGCAGCGCTCACGCGGAGAGTATCGGGATTGTAACCTATGGCTACACCTTC. The chain recombines TRBV5-8 with TRBJ1-2; D call uncertain. The CDR3 is made up of 19 amino acids. The V end was cut by 4 bases, the J end by 4 bases, with 29 bases between. Germline V CDR1 and CDR2: SGHTS, YDEGEE.

This clone was seen a handful of times. The chain uses TRBV7-9 and TRBJ1-5; no clear D gene. V dropped 1 base and J dropped 10 bases, with 11 bases sitting between them. Germline values: CDR1 SEHNR, CDR2 FQNEAQ (reference sequence). This CDR3 is 13 amino acids long. The CDR3: CASSLGSTEPQHF. CDR3 DNA: TGTGCCAGCAGCTTAGGTAGTACGGAACCCCAGCATTTT.

J is TRBJ1-1 and V is TRBV4-1, with D perhaps matching TRBD1 (5 bases). In germline, CDR1 is MGHRA, CDR2 YSYEKL. This CDR3 region has 18 residues. V was cut by 3 bases and J by 3 bases, with 23 bases left in between. CDR3 DNA sequence: TGCGCCAGCAGCCAGAAAAAAGGGGAGGGGAGTAAGGACACTGAAGCTTTCTTT. It is translated as CASSQKKGEGSKDTEAFF.

V is TRBV6-5 and J is TRBJ1-2; D not resolved. Trimming left V 0 bases short and J 2 bases short, with 10 bases between. The germline CDR1 and CDR2 sequences are MNHEY and SVGAGI. The CDR3 length is 15 residues. In DNA, the CDR3 is TGTGCCAGCAGTTACTCCGTCCTATCAAACTATGGCTACACCTTC. Translated, it gives CASSYSVLSNYGYTF.